Each of the 14 T cell receptor beta chains below was sequenced from the same sample in a study of identical twins. TCRdb used MiXCR to reprocess the 5' RACE reads, holding one entry per CDR3 protein. The table lists 510,000 or so distinct CDR3 sequences, 13% to 15% of them singletons. These data were also filed under a second study, of yellow fever vaccine responses in identical twins.

The sample consisted of CD4+ T cells sorted from blood. These receptors all stem from a woman between 18 and 29 years old in good health.

This clonotype showed up just a few times. The chain links TRBV10-3 to TRBJ2-1, with 8 bases lining up with TRBD2. The CDR3 has 14 residues. Germline CDR1 is ENHRY and CDR2 is SYGVKD. V lost 11 bases to trimming and J lost 5 bases; unmatched junction nucleotides: 11. The CDR3 nucleotides are TGTGCCCCAATTTCGGGACTAGGTAACAATGAGCAGTTCTTC. This codes for CAPISGLGNNEQFF.

This clonotype has a handful of counts. J is TRBJ2-2 and V is TRBV3-1; tentative D call: TRBD2 (5 bases). The V and J ends lost 1 base and 2 bases respectively, with 14 bases between them. CDR1 and CDR2 from the germline V gene are LGHDT and YNNKEL (reference sequence). The CDR3 length is 17 residues. DNA for the CDR3: TGTGCCAGCAGCCAAGGGAGACTCACGGGAAACACCGGGGAGCTGTTTTTT. It translates to CASSQGRLTGNTGELFF.

This clonotype came up once. The V and J genes are TRBV3-1 and TRBJ2-5; the match to TRBD2 covers 11 bases. J gave up 4 bases and V 0 bases, and 7 bases lay outside the gene matches. This CDR3 spans 17 amino acids. The germline V gene encodes CDR1 LGHDT and CDR2 YNNKEL (reference sequence). The CDR3 DNA reads TGTGCCAGCAGCCAAGATACCATGCTAGCGGGAGGAGAGACCCAGTACTTC. Translating it yields CASSQDTMLAGGETQYF.

The chain links TRBV6-1 to TRBJ2-7; 9 bases align to TRBD1. Germline V gene sequence: CDR1 MNHNS, CDR2 SASEGT. The CDR3 contains 13 residues. V was clipped by 6 bases and J by 5 bases; unmatched bases: 5. CDR3 loop: CASSPDRGDEQYV. In nucleotides, the CDR3 is TGTGCCAGCAGCCCCGACAGGGGGGACGAGCAGTACGTC.

This clonotype was counted between two and nine times. The V and J genes are TRBV5-6 and TRBJ2-5; 9 positions agree with TRBD2. The junction had 9 bases not matched to a gene; V was cut back by 4 bases and J by 8 bases. In germline, CDR1 is SGHDT, CDR2 YYEEEE. This CDR3 spans 14 amino acids. This CDR3 reads CASSGPGLAGTQYF. CDR3 bases: TGTGCCAGCAGCGGACCGGGACTAGCAGGAACCCAGTACTTC.

The J gene is TRBJ2-5, the V gene TRBV24-1, with D perhaps TRBD2 (5 bases). Deletions cut 3 bases from V and 0 bases from J, with 13 bases between. CDR1 KGHDR and CDR2 SFDVKD come from the germline V gene. This CDR3 is 16 amino acids long. The CDR3 here is CATSDPTPGNQETQYF. CDR3 coding DNA: TGTGCCACCAGTGATCCCACTCCGGGAAACCAAGAGACCCAGTACTTC.

The chain employs TRBV2 and TRBJ2-1, with 9 bases that match TRBD2. Trimming at V came to 4 bases and at J to 9 bases, leaving 7 bases not matched to a gene. Germline loops: CDR1 SNHLY, CDR2 FYNNEI. There are 14 residues in the CDR3. In DNA form, the CDR3 reads TGTGCCAGCAGTGTCATAGCGGGAGTGAGTGAGCAGTTCTTC. This sequence encodes CASSVIAGVSEQFF. The full variable domain, completed using reference TRBV2 and TRBJ2-1, is EPEVTQTPSHQVTQMGQEVILRCVPISNHLYFYWYRQILGQKVEFLVSFYNNEISEKSEIFDDQFSVERPDGSNFTLKIRSTKLEDSAMYFCASSVIAGVSEQFFGPGTRLTVL.

Only a few counts were recorded for this clonotype. The V gene is TRBV12-3 or TRBV12-4, the J gene TRBJ1-2; weak D call: TRBD1 (6 bases). V was cut by 5 bases and J by 1 base, with 11 bases left in between. This CDR3 region has 14 residues. CDR3 sequence: CASSGGLGNYGYTF. Here the CDR3 DNA reads TGTGCCAGCAGTGGGGGCTTGGGTAACTATGGCTACACCTTC.

The genes are TRBV5-1 and TRBJ2-3; D perhaps matches TRBD2 (7 bases). Germline values: CDR1 SGHRS, CDR2 YFSETQ. The ends were cut back, 4 bases at V and 3 bases at J, with 15 bases in the middle. This CDR3 has 15 amino acids. The CDR3 spells CASSPGGHPTDTQYF. CDR3 DNA: TGCGCCAGCAGCCCGGGGGGACATCCGACAGATACGCAGTATTTT.

This clonotype was seen more than once but under ten times. This chain connects TRBV7-3 to TRBJ2-3; D is unclear. Looked up from germline, CDR1 is SGHTA and CDR2 is FQGTGA. V gave up 2 bases and J gave up 4 bases, with 7 bases separating them. This CDR3 is built from 13 residues. For the CDR3, the DNA is TGTGCCAGCAGCTTAGAGTGGGCAGATACGCAGTATTTT. Encoded protein: CASSLEWADTQYF.

V usage is TRBV7-7 and J usage is TRBJ2-3, with D unresolved. The germline V gene has CDR1 SSHAT and CDR2 FNYEAQ (reference sequence). Trimming took off 4 bases at V and 0 bases at J, with 11 bases between the two ends. The CDR3 runs 15 residues. The DNA for the CDR3 is TGTGCCAGCAGCTCGCAACCTACTAGCACAGATACGCAGTATTTT. It is translated as CASSSQPTSTDTQYF.

This sequence joins TRBV19 and TRBJ1-2; D gene uncertain. Germline V gene lookup returns CDR1 LNHDA and CDR2 SQIVND (reference sequence). The CDR3 has 14 residues. The V gene lost 2 bases and the J gene lost 1 base, with 8 bases spanning the gap. CDR3 bases: TGTGCCAGTAGTATATCCGGCAGTAACTATGGCTACACCTTC. Translating gives CASSISGSNYGYTF.

V and J are TRBV12-3 or TRBV12-4 and TRBJ2-1; D might be TRBD2 (5 bases). Trimming took 6 bases from V and 10 from J, leaving 13 bases between them. This CDR3 is built from 12 residues. Here the CDR3 DNA reads TGTGCCAGCAGCAAAACTAGTTTCGAGCAGTTCTTC. Translating gives CASSKTSFEQFF.

This clonotype was detected a few times. The chain carries TRBV4-2 and TRBJ2-1; D is unclear. The V gene lost 3 bases and the J gene lost 4 bases, with 13 bases spanning the gap. CDR1 and CDR2 (germline): LGHNA, YNFKEQ. This CDR3 is built from 15 residues. CDR3 residues: CASSHNRNSYNEQFF. The CDR3 bases are TGTGCCAGCAGCCACAATAGGAACTCTTACAATGAGCAGTTCTTC.